Sequencing of this T cell receptor beta chain was carried out in a study of CD8+CD57+ T cells in acquired aplastic anemia (dated by TCRdb to about 2018). Regarding the complete study: On average, sorted CD4+ and CD8+ cells yielded about 3 ug of extracted DNA, with a range of about 0.17 to 27.4 ug. Healthy donor samples averaged approximately 10 million reads for CD4+ and 11 million to 14 million for CD8+ cells.

A note on this clonotype: The antigen it recognizes is unknown. Per-base quality was not reported, and no clone a single base away is much larger than it.

Based on the germline V gene, the CDR1 and CDR2 sequences are ENHRY and SYGVKD. V was cut back by 3 bases and J by 2 bases, leaving a gap of 8 bases between them. Counted from cysteine to phenylalanine, this CDR3 has 15 amino acids. The retained sequence is limited to the CDR3, 45 bases, with the frame set at the first base. TCR repertoires of sorted CD4+ and CD8+ blood T cells from severe aplastic anemia patients and healthy subjects were deep-sequenced in the study. Ficoll-Paque density gradient centrifugation was used to isolate peripheral blood mononuclear cells. Before DNA extraction, CD4+ and CD8+ T cells were sorted with FACS or magnetic beads. Broader findings and caveats from the paper: CD8+ Simpson's diversity did not differ significantly between patients and healthy controls (P=0.060). Around 30 CD8+ CDR3 sequences were shared between patients and controls but appeared highly expressed in patients and within their immunodominant clones.

Genomic DNA was used as template for profiling of TCR beta VDJ combinations and CDR3 sequences. An Illumina HiSeq 2000 was used for TCR repertoire sequencing. The published analysis was carried out like this. Repertoire assessment relied on Simpson's diversity index, CDR3 size and DJ length profiles, and TRBV/TRBJ rearrangement plots. The most abundant DNA sequence in the deep sequencing data was taken as the immunodominant clone. CDR3 amino acid sequences were checked for sharing across subjects and were also compared against the VDJdb database and published repertoires. The public reads were quality trimmed at Q25 with fastp and then assembled into clones with MiXCR by TCRdb, keeping productive beta chains. Here each entry gathers all rows of one CDR3 protein and keeps the most common genes and DNA. TCRdb's processing, not the authors', yielded these V and J calls. For this sample the table gives about 190,000 distinct CDR3 sequences, of which about 53% were detected only once. About 17% of the sample is taken by the ten largest.

This sequence originates from a human donor in good health, serving as a control. Sequences were obtained from sorted CD4+, CD8+, or CD8+CD57+ T cells (not recorded which) from PBMCs. The V gene is TRBV10-3 and the J gene is TRBJ2-6; the D gene cannot be named for sure. The CDR3 in this case is CAISDWSAGANVLTF. The nucleotides are TGTGCCATCAGTGACTGGTCAGCTGGGGCCAACGTCCTGACTTTC.